These T cell receptor beta chains were read from a single sample in a study of blood T cell repertoires in COVID-19. Sequencing used immunoSEQ multiplex PCR; TCRdb keeps in-frame clones, though not all of them. The sample records approximately 220,000 clones, 75% to 85% being singletons. The sample consisted of PBMCs or T cells enriched from blood (not recorded which). The receptors shown here come from a woman in her thirties or forties with acute COVID-19. The CDR3 runs from the conserved cysteine through the conserved F or W. The D gene is left open where the match is weak. Part of the rows lack a size; the others show once, few, many or a class for expanded clones.

v_gene	d_gene	j_gene	abundance	CDR3nt	CDR3aa
TRBV12-3/TRBV12-4	.	TRBJ1-6	many	TGTGCCAGCAGACGAAAGAGAAATTCACCCCTCCACTTT	CASRRKRNSPLHF
TRBV28	.	TRBJ2-1	many	TGTGCCAGCAGCCCCTCTGGGACATCCTCTTACAATGAGCAGTTCTTC	CASSPSGTSSYNEQFF
TRBV12-3/TRBV12-4	TRBD1	TRBJ1-1	.	TGTGCCAGCAGTGTGGGACAGGGGGCTGAAGCTTTCTTT	CASSVGQGAEAFF
TRBV3-1/TRBV3-2	.	TRBJ2-7	many	TGTGCCAGCAGCCAAGATCAGGGGACCTACGAGCAGTACTTC	CASSQDQGTYEQYF
TRBV7-2	TRBD2	TRBJ2-3	.	TGTGCCAGCAGCCCAACCGGGACTAGGGCAGATACGCAGTATTTT	CASSPTGTRADTQYF
TRBV13	TRBD2	TRBJ2-2	.	TGTGCCAGCGAGCGGGAGGGCACCGGGGAGCTGTTTTTT	CASEREGTGELFF
TRBV19	.	TRBJ1-2	few	TGTGCCAGCGGCAGCCCGCCAGGGGATTTCTATGGCTACACCTTC	CASGSPPGDFYGYTF
TRBV24-1	TRBD2	TRBJ2-7	few	TGTGCCACCAGTGATAAAGGGACTAGCTCCTACGAGCAGTACTTC	CATSDKGTSSYEQYF
TRBV9	.	TRBJ2-3	.	TGTGCCAGCAGCACCAGGCCGACAGATACGCAGTATTTT	CASSTRPTDTQYF
TRBV6-5	TRBD1	TRBJ1-4	.	TGTGCCAGCAAGGACAGGTTTGTGGCTAATGAAAAACTGTTTTTT	CASKDRFVANEKLFF
TRBV19	TRBD1	TRBJ2-2	.	TGTGCCAGTAGTATCCGTTTGGGGGGGACAGGGGCCACGAACACCGGGGAGCTGTTTTTT	CASSIRLGGTGATNTGELFF
TRBV28	TRBD1	TRBJ1-1	.	TGTGCCAGCAGTTTCGGTGCAGGGACAGGGGGCGATCTCACTGAAGCTTTCTTT	CASSFGAGTGGDLTEAFF
TRBV10-1	.	TRBJ2-7	few	TGCGCCAGCAGTGGTGAGTCCGCCTACGAGCAGTACTTC	CASSGESAYEQYF
TRBV6-1	.	TRBJ2-7	.	TGTGCCAGCAGTGAAACAGGCTCCTACGAGCAGTACTTC	CASSETGSYEQYF
TRBV11-2	.	TRBJ2-7	few	TGTGCCAGCAGCCCCACAGGGTTCTCTTGGGAGCAGTACTTC	CASSPTGFSWEQYF
TRBV7-6	TRBD1	TRBJ1-1	once	TGTGCCAGCAGCCCTCTCCAGGGGGGCACTGAAGCTTTCTTT	CASSPLQGGTEAFF
TRBV11-3	TRBD1	TRBJ2-1	.	TGTGCCAGCAGCTTAGGGTGGGGACAGGGAGTATTCGGGGGTGAGCAGTTCTTC	CASSLGWGQGVFGGEQFF
TRBV7-9	.	TRBJ1-2	.	TGTGCCAGCAGCTTAGCGGTACAGGTTGGCTACACCTTC	CASSLAVQVGYTF
TRBV12-3/TRBV12-4	.	TRBJ2-2	.	TGTGCCACGACGGGGGTGAACACCGGGGAGCTGTTTTTT	CATTGVNTGELFF
TRBV28	.	TRBJ1-2	.	TGTGCCAGCAGTTTCAGCGCCCTCTATGGCTACACCTTC	CASSFSALYGYTF
TRBV18	TRBD1	TRBJ2-7	.	TGTGCCAGCTCACCCGGGGACAGCTACGAGCAGTACTTC	CASSPGDSYEQYF
TRBV5-1	TRBD1	TRBJ1-2	.	TGCGCCAGCGCGAGACAGGGGACAAGCGAATATGGCTACACCTTC	CASARQGTSEYGYTF
TRBV19	TRBD1	TRBJ1-2	.	TGTGCCAGTAGCAGGACAGGGCCTAACTATGGCTACACCTTC	CASSRTGPNYGYTF
TRBV5-1	TRBD1	TRBJ1-1	.	TGCGCCAGCAGCTTTACAGGGGCGGGCACTGAAGCTTTCTTT	CASSFTGAGTEAFF
TRBV27	.	TRBJ1-1	.	TGTGCCAGCAGTTTATGGGCAGGGCTCAACACTGAAGCTTTCTTT	CASSLWAGLNTEAFF
TRBV28	.	TRBJ1-4	.	TGTGCCAGCAGTTTAGCGGGCTTAAATGAAAAACTGTTTTTT	CASSLAGLNEKLFF
TRBV7-9	.	TRBJ2-7	.	TGTGCCAGCAGCTCTCTCGTTCAGGGGCGCGAGCAGTACTTC	CASSSLVQGREQYF
TRBV5-1	.	TRBJ1-3	.	TGCGCCAGCAGCCGGGGGGTCGGAAACACCATATATTTT	CASSRGVGNTIYF
TRBV5-1	.	TRBJ1-1	.	TGCGCCAGCAGCTTGGACAGGCCGCCCACTGAAGCTTTCTTT	CASSLDRPPTEAFF
TRBV10-3	.	TRBJ1-2	once	TGTGCCATCAGTGAGTCGCGGACAACGAACTATGGCTACACCTTC	CAISESRTTNYGYTF
TRBV2	TRBD1	TRBJ2-1	.	TGTGCCAGCAGTGAGGGGCGGACAGGGGGAGGTGAGCAGTTCTTC	CASSEGRTGGGEQFF
TRBV19	.	TRBJ1-5	.	TGTGCCAGTAGTATTAGAGGCAATCAGCCCCAGCATTTT	CASSIRGNQPQHF
TRBV6-2/TRBV6-3	TRBD1	TRBJ2-1	.	TGTGCCAGCAGTTACTCCGACGGGGACAGGGGAGAACATGAGCAGTTCTTC	CASSYSDGDRGEHEQFF
TRBV7-9	TRBD1	TRBJ2-4	.	TGTGCCAGCAGCTTAAACCGGGACAGGGTTTCAGCCAAAAACATTCAGTACTTC	CASSLNRDRVSAKNIQYF
TRBV5-1	TRBD2	TRBJ2-2	.	TGCGCCAGCACTTCTAGCGGGAGGGACACCGGGGAGCTGTTTTTT	CASTSSGRDTGELFF
TRBV5-1	TRBD2	TRBJ2-3	.	TGCGCCAGCAGCCGATTGACTAGCTCGGGCACAGATACGCAGTATTTT	CASSRLTSSGTDTQYF
TRBV13	TRBD2	TRBJ2-2	.	TGTGCCAGCAGCGCAACTAGCGGCGGGGAGCTGTTTTTT	CASSATSGGELFF
TRBV12-3/TRBV12-4	TRBD1	TRBJ1-2	.	TGTGCCAGCAGGTTAACAGGGGATGGGGGCTACACCTTC	CASRLTGDGGYTF
TRBV29-1	.	TRBJ2-3	.	TGCAGCGCCCACAGGGAAGGCACAGATACGCAGTATTTT	CSAHREGTDTQYF
TRBV28	.	TRBJ1-2	.	TGTGCCAGCACCGCGGAATATGGCTACACCTTC	CASTAEYGYTF
TRBV10-3	.	TRBJ1-2	.	TGTGCCATCAGTGAGTCTCCAACAGGGTCTGAAAACTATGGCTACACCTTC	CAISESPTGSENYGYTF
TRBV19	.	TRBJ1-2	.	TGTGCCAGTAGTCCCCGTAACTATGGCTACACCTTC	CASSPRNYGYTF
TRBV2	TRBD1	TRBJ2-3	few	TGTGCCAGCAGTAGACAGGGGAGAACAGATACGCAGTATTTT	CASSRQGRTDTQYF
TRBV16	.	TRBJ1-2	.	TGTGCCAGCAGCCAATTTGGGGCGCGGGGCTACACCTTC	CASSQFGARGYTF
TRBV6-5	.	TRBJ2-5	.	TGTGCCAGCAGTTACTCGGGGGCGTACGGGGAGACCCAGTACTTC	CASSYSGAYGETQYF
TRBV6-2/TRBV6-3	.	TRBJ2-2	.	TGTGCCAGCAGTTACCCGACCCGGGGGACCGGGGAGCTGTTTTTT	CASSYPTRGTGELFF
TRBV11-1	.	TRBJ1-6	.	TGTGCCAGCAGCTACGGGGTGTCACCCCTCCACTTT	CASSYGVSPLHF
TRBV5-4	.	TRBJ1-1	.	TGTGCCAGCAGCTCGGTCGGGAAATACACTGAAGCTTTCTTT	CASSSVGKYTEAFF